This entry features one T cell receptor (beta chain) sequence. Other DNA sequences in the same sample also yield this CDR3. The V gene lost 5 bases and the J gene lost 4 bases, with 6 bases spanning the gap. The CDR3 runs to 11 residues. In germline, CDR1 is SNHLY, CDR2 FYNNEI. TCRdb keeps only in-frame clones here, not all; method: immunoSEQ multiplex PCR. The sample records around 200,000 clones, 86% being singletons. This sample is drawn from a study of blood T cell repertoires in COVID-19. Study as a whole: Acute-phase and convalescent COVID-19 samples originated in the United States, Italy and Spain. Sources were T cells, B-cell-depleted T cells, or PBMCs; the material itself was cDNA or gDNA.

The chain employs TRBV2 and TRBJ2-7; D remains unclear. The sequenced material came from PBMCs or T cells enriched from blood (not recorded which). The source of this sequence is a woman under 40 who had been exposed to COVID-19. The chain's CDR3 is CASSPLYEQYF. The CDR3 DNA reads TGTGCCAGCAGTCCATTGTACGAGCAGTACTTC.